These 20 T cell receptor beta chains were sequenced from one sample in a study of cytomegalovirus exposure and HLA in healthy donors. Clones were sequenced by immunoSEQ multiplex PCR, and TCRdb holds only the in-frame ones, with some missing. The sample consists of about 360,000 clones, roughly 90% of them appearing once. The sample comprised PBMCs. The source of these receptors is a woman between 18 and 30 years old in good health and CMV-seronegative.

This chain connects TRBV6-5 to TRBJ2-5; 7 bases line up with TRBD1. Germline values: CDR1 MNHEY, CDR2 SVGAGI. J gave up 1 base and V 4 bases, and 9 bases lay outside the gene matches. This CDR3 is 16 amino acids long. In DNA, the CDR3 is TGTGCCAGCAGTTCCCCTCTAGACAGGGCCCAAGAGACCCAGTACTTC. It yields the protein CASSSPLDRAQETQYF.

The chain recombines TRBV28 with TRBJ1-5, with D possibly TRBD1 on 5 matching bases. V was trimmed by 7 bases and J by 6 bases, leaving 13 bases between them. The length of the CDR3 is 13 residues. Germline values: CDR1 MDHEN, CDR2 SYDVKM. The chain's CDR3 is CASTPTDIQPQHF. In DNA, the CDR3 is TGTGCCAGCACCCCGACAGACATTCAGCCCCAGCATTTT.

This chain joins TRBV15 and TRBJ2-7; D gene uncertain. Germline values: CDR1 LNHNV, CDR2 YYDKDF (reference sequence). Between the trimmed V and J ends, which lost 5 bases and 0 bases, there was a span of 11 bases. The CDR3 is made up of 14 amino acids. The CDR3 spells CATSPLLSSYEQYF. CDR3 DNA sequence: TGTGCCACCAGCCCGCTGCTAAGCTCCTACGAGCAGTACTTC.

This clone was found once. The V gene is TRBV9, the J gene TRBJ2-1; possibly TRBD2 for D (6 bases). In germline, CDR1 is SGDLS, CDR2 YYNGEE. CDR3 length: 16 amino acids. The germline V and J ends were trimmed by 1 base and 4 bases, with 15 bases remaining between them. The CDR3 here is CASSVTKLAPYNEQFF. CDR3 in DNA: TGTGCCAGCAGCGTAACTAAACTAGCCCCATACAATGAGCAGTTCTTC.

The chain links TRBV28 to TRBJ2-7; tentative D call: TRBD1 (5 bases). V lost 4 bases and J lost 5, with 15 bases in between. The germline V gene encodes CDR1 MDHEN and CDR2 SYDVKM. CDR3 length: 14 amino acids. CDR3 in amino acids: CASSWRTGPDEQYF. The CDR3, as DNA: TGTGCCAGCAGTTGGCGAACAGGCCCCGACGAGCAGTACTTC.

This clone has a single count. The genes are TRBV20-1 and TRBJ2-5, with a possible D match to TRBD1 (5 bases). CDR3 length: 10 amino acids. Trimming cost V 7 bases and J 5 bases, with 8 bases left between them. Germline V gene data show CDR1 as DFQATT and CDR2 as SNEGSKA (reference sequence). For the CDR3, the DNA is TGCAGTGGACAGATGGAGACCCAGTACTTC. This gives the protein CSGQMETQYF.

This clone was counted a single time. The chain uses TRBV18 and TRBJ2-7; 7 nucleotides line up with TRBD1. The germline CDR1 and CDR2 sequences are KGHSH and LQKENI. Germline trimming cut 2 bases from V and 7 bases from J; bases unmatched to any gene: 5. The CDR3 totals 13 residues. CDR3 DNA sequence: TGTGCCAGCTCACCAGGGACAGTTGAAGAGCAGTACTTC. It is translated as CASSPGTVEEQYF.

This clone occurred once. The DNA of the CDR3 is TGTGCCAGCAGCCAAGGGGGCACCTTGGGGAGGTTCTTC. Encoded protein: CASSQGGTLGRFF. The genes are TRBV28 and TRBJ2-1; 7 positions agree with TRBD1. Unmatched junction bases numbered 14, after V lost 6 bases and J lost 15 bases. CDR3 size: 13 residues. Germline loops: CDR1 MDHEN, CDR2 SYDVKM.

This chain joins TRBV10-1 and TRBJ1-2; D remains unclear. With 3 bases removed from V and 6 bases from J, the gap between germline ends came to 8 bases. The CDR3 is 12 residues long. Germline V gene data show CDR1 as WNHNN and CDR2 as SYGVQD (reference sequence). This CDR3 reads CASSDFGNGYTF. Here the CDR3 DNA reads TGCGCCAGCAGTGATTTCGGGAATGGCTACACCTTC.

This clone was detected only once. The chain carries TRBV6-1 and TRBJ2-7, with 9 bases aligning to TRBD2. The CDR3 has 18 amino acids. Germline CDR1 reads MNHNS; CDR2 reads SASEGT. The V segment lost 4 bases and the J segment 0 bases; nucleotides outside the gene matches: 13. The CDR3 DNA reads TGTGCCAGCAGTGGTAGTAGCGGGAGTGTCCGCCCCTCCTACGAGCAGTACTTC. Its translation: CASSGSSGSVRPSYEQYF.

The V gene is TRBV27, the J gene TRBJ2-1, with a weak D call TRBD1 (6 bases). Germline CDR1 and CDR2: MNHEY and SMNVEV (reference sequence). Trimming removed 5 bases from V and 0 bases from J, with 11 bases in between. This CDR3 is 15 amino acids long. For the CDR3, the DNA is TGTGCCAGCAGTAGTACAGGGCTCTCCTACAATGAGCAGTTCTTC. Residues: CASSSTGLSYNEQFF.

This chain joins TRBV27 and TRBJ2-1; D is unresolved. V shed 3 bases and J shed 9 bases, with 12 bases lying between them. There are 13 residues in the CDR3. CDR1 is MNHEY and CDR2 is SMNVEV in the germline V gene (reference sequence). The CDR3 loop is CASSLGPLPEQFF. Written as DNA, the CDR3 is TGTGCCAGCAGTTTGGGCCCCCTACCTGAGCAGTTCTTC.

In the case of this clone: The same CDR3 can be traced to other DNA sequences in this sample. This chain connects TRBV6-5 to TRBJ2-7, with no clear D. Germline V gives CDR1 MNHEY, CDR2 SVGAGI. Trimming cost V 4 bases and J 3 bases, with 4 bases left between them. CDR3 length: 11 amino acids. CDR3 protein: CASSSVYEQYF. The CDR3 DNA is TGTGCCAGCAGTTCGGTCTACGAGCAGTACTTC.

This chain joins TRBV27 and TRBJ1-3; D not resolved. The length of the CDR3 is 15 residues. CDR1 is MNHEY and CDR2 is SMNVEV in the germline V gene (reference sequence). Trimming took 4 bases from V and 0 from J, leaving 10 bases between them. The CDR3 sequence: CASSSPGDSGNTIYF. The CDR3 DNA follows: TGTGCCAGCAGTTCTCCCGGGGACTCTGGAAACACCATATATTTT.

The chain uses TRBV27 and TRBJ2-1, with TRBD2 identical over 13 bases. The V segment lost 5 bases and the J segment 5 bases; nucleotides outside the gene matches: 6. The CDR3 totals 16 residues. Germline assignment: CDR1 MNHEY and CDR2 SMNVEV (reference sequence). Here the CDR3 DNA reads TGTGCCAGCAGTACTAGCGGGAGGGGGGTTAACAATGAGCAGTTCTTC. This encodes CASSTSGRGVNNEQFF.

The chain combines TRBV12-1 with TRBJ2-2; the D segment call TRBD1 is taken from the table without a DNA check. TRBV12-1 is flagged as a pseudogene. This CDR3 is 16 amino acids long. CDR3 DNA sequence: TGTGCCAGCAGCTTTGCGGGACACCTGAACACCGGGGAGCTGTTTTTT. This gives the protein CASSFAGHLNTGELFF.

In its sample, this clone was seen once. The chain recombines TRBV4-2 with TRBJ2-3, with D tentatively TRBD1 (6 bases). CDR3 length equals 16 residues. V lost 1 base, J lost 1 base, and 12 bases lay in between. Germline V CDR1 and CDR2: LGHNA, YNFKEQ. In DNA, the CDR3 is TGTGCCAGCAGCCAAGGGGAGACAGGAGGCACAGATACGCAGTATTTT. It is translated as CASSQGETGGTDTQYF.

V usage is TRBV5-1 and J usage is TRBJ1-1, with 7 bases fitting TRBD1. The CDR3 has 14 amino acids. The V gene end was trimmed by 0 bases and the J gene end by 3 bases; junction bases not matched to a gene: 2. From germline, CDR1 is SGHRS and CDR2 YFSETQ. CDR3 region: CASSLVTGDTEAFF. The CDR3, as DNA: TGCGCCAGCAGCTTGGTTACAGGGGACACTGAAGCTTTCTTT.

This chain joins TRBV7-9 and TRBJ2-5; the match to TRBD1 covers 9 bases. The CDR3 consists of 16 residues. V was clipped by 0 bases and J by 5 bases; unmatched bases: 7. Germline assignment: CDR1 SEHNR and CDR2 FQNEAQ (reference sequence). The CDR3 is CASSLAPGQGGETQYF. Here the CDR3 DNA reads TGTGCCAGCAGCTTAGCTCCGGGACAGGGAGGGGAGACCCAGTACTTC.

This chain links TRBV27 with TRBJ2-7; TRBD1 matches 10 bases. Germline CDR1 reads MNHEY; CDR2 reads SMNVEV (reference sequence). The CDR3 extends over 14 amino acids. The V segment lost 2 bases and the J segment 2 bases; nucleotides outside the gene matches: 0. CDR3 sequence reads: CASSLGQGAYEQYF. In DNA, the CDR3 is TGTGCCAGCAGTTTAGGACAGGGGGCCTACGAGCAGTACTTC.